This T cell receptor beta chain was sequenced for a study of blood T cell repertoires in COVID-19. Authors' methods: Scientists estimated how many nucleated cells there were by amplifying reference gene primers. Profiled with immunoSEQ multiplex PCR; TCRdb holds only in-frame clones, not every one. V and J calls and clone size are copied from that table; D and trimming were computed from the DNA. The sample contains some 130,000 clones, more than 75% of which appear only once. Germline V gene sequence: CDR1 SGHVS, CDR2 FQNEAQ. V lost 3 bases and J 1 base, leaving 9 bases between the germline ends. This CDR3 spans 14 amino acids.

The chain joins TRBV7-8 to TRBJ1-1; D possibly corresponds to TRBD1 (5 bases). The source material was peripheral blood. The receptor was derived from a man in his 60s with COVID-19, enrolled during active disease. The CDR3: CASSFRGGNTEAFF. The CDR3 DNA is TGTGCCAGCAGCTTCCGGGGGGGGAACACTGAAGCTTTCTTT.